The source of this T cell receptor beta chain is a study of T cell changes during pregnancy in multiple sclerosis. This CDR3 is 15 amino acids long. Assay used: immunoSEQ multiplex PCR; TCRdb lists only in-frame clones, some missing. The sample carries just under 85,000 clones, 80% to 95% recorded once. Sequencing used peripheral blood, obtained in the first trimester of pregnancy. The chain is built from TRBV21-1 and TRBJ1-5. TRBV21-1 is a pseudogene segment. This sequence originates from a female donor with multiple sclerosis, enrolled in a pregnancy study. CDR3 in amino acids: CASSKFYYSNQPQHF. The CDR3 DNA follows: TGTGCCAGCAGCAAATTCTACTATAGCAATCAGCCCCAGCATTTT.